This TCR beta chain originates from a study of T cell repertoires in cytomegalovirus infection. General study findings and limits: Carriers of CMV and the relevant HLA type were discriminated by public TCR beta frequency.

On this clonotype: Its target is not known.

Trimming stripped 0 bases from V and 5 bases from J, with 17 bases between. CDR3 size: 16 residues. Germline loops: CDR1 SGHDN, CDR2 FVKESK. TCRdb re-called the reads through MiXCR, storing one row per CDR3 protein. Of some 270,000 distinct CDR3 sequences listed, approximately 15% are singletons. The sequencing sample was made of CD8+ T cells from PBMCs. The sequence was obtained from a human donor in good health (CMV status not recorded). Some clones in this sample may be carry-over from other donors' samples. This chain joins TRBV14 and TRBJ2-7; TRBD2 is a possible D gene (7 bases). The CDR3 sequence is CASSQDRLGGADEQYF. The DNA of the CDR3 is TGTGCCAGCAGCCAAGATCGGTTGGGGGGGGCCGACGAGCAGTACTTC.